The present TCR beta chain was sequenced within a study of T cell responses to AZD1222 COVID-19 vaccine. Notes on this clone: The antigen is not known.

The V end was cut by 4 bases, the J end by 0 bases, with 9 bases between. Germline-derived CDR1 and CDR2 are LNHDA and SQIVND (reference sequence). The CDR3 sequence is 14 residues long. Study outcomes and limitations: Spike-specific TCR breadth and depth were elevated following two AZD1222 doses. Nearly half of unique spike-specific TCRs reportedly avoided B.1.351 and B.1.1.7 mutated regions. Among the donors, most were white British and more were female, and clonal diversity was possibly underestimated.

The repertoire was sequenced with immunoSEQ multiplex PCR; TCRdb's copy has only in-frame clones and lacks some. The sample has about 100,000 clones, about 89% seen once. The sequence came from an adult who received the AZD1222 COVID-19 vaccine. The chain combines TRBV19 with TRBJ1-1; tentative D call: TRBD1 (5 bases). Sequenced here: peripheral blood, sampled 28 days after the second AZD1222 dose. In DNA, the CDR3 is TGTGCCAGTAGTACACCAGGGATGAACACTGAAGCTTTCTTT. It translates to CASSTPGMNTEAFF. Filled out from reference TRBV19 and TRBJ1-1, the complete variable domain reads DGGITQSPKYLFRKEGQNVTLSCEQNLNHDAMYWYRQDPGQGLRLIYYSQIVNDFQKGDIAEGYSVSREKKESFPLTVTSAQKNPTAFYLCASSTPGMNTEAFFGQGTRLTVV.